This is a list of T cell receptor beta chains from one sample in a study of T cell changes during pregnancy in multiple sclerosis. Profiling relied on immunoSEQ multiplex PCR, and the TCRdb table lists in-frame clones only, not all of them. The sample records 40,000 or so clones, 88% being singletons. Source: CD8+ T cells from peripheral blood mononuclear cells, taken in the third trimester of pregnancy. The receptors shown here come from a female donor with multiple sclerosis, enrolled in a pregnancy study. CDR3s include the opening cysteine and the closing phenylalanine or tryptophan. D genes are given only for firm matches. Clone size is given for some rows only: seen once, a few or many times, or a class if the clone is expanded.

d_call clone_size j_call v_call cdr3_nt cdr3_aa
- - TRBJ1-1 TRBV19 TGTGCCAGTAGGCTCAGGGACATGAACACTGAAGCTTTCTTT CASRLRDMNTEAFF
TRBD2 - TRBJ2-2 TRBV9 TGTGCCAGCAGCCCCACCGAGCGGGGGGGGGACACCGGGGAGCTGTTTTTT CASSPTERGGDTGELFF
- - TRBJ1-2 TRBV5-6 TGTGCCAGCAGCTTTATCCTCAGGGGAAGGGACTATGGCTACACCTTC CASSFILRGRDYGYTF
- - TRBJ2-1 TRBV19 TGTGCCAGTACTTATCCCCCCAATGAGCAGTTCTTC CASTYPPNEQFF
- - TRBJ2-1 TRBV4-3 TGCGCCAGCAGCCAAGATGGGGCAGAGCCCTACAATGAGCAGTTCTTC CASSQDGAEPYNEQFF
- once TRBJ1-1 TRBV15 TGTGCCACCAGCAGACTCGTGCATGCGACTGAAGCTTTCTTT CATSRLVHATEAFF
- - TRBJ2-1 TRBV12-5 TGTGCTAGTGGTTTGGGCGGAGGCCTCATCTTC CASGLGGGLIF
- - TRBJ2-7 TRBV5-6 TGTGCCAGCAGCCACAGGACAGTTTATACCTACGAGCAGTACTTC CASSHRTVYTYEQYF
TRBD1 - TRBJ1-2 TRBV13 TGTGCCAGCAGCTTATGGGACAGGGGCCCCTCCTATGGCTACACCTTC CASSLWDRGPSYGYTF
TRBD1 once TRBJ2-3 TRBV7-9 TGTGCCAGCAGCTTTGGGACAGGGGAAACAGATACGCAGTATTTT CASSFGTGETDTQYF